One and the same sample provided the 4 T cell receptor beta chains below, sequenced in a study of T-cell reconstitution after alpha-beta-depleted transplantation in children. Unique molecular identifiers were incorporated when the TCRbeta library was constructed. TCRdb called the PCR reads again in MiXCR, with one record for every CDR3 protein. This table holds 95,000 to 150,000 distinct CDR3 sequences, about 23% found once. The material was PBMCs, mostly from graft donor cells, obtained 180 days after TCRalphabeta/CD19-depleted stem cell transplant. These receptors all stem from a male patient aged 2 to 9 who had a stem cell transplant for chronic granulomatous disease, so the T cells may come from the graft donor.

Only a few counts were recorded for this clonotype. V and J are TRBV29-1 and TRBJ1-1; weak D call: TRBD1 (5 bases). The germline CDR1 and CDR2 sequences are SQVTM and ANQGSEA. The CDR3 totals 12 residues. V lost 7 bases and J 4 bases, leaving 13 bases between the germline ends. This chain's CDR3 is CSAWLGGTEAFF. The CDR3 DNA reads TGCAGCGCTTGGTTGGGGGGCACTGAAGCTTTCTTT.

J is TRBJ2-3 and V is TRBV9; TRBD2 matches 7 bases. CDR1 SGDLS and CDR2 YYNGEE come from the germline V gene. The CDR3 extends over 16 amino acids. V was pared by 0 bases and J by 2 bases, with 6 bases of the junction left unmatched. The CDR3 region has the DNA TGTGCCAGCAGCGTAGAGCCGGGAGGACACACAGATACGCAGTATTTT. Translation: CASSVEPGGHTDTQYF.

The J gene is TRBJ2-3, the V gene TRBV12-3 or TRBV12-4; D perhaps matches TRBD1 (5 bases). Trimming removed 3 bases from V and 1 base from J, with 11 bases in between. The CDR3 is made up of 15 amino acids. CDR3: CASSFRQGRTDTQYF. The CDR3 coding sequence is TGTGCCAGCAGTTTTAGGCAGGGCCGCACAGATACGCAGTATTTT.

V and J are TRBV9 and TRBJ2-2; 9 nucleotides line up with TRBD2. The germline CDR1 and CDR2 sequences are SGDLS and YYNGEE. V gave up 0 bases and J gave up 4 bases; unmatched junction bases: 4. The CDR3 loop spans 16 amino acids. CDR3: CASSVEASGTTGELFF. Written as DNA, the CDR3 is TGTGCCAGCAGCGTAGAGGCTAGCGGGACCACCGGGGAGCTGTTTTTT.